The 27 T cell receptor beta chains listed next were all sequenced from one sample in a study of shared clonotypes between healthy human individuals (dated by TCRdb to 2018 to 2020). To prepare the library, the immunoSEQ multiplex PCR assay was applied. TCRdb provides this immuneACCESS table in a form limited to in-frame rearrangements. Some clones are lacking; in checked studies, under half of them reflect an unresolved V gene, and why the rest are absent is not known. In all, the sample holds 2.3 million or so clones, and 85% to 95% of those were seen once. Of the sample, about 0.39% is held by the ten largest clones. Sequenced input: naive CD4+ T cells from PBMCs. Explained via the paper, the cell subset or site label denotes: CD45RA+ positively selected. The receptors stem from a man between 18 and 35 years old in good health. Some clones in this sample may be carry-over from other donors' samples.

CDR3 coding DNA: TGTGCCAGCAGTCGGCAGGGGGCTGCTGGGGCCAACGTCCTGACTTTC. As protein: CASSRQGAAGANVLTF. The V and J genes are TRBV11-3 and TRBJ2-6; TRBD1 aligns across 8 bases. The CDR3 is made up of 16 amino acids. Germline CDR1 reads SGHNT; CDR2 reads YENEEA. Trimming removed 6 bases from V and 2 bases from J; junction bases left unmatched: 6.

The chain joins TRBV28 to TRBJ1-2; D may be TRBD1 (6 bases). The CDR3 runs to 13 residues. V was shortened by 0 bases and J by 7 bases, with 9 bases between the two germline ends. The germline gives CDR1 MDHEN, CDR2 SYDVKM. CDR3 nucleotides: TGTGCCAGCAGTTTATGGGGGGCGAGTGGCTACACCTTC. It translates to CASSLWGASGYTF.

V gene TRBV30 combines with J gene TRBJ2-2, with unresolved D. The CDR3 runs 14 residues. Trimming stripped 1 base from V and 7 bases from J, with 13 bases between. Per germline, CDR1 GTSNPN and CDR2 SVGIG (reference sequence). CDR3 protein: CAWSATQLGGELFF. The CDR3 nucleotides are TGTGCCTGGAGTGCCACCCAGCTTGGCGGGGAGCTGTTTTTT. Together with reference TRBV30 and TRBJ2-2, the CDR3 gives the full variable domain: SQTIHQWPATLVQPVGSPLSLECTVEGTSNPNLYWYRQAAGRGLQLLFYSVGIGQISSEVPQNLSASRPQDRQFILSSKKLLLSDSGFYLCAWSATQLGGELFFGEGSRLTVL.

As concerns this clone: Other DNA sequences in the same sample also yield this CDR3. V gene TRBV28 combines with J gene TRBJ2-2, with a weak D call TRBD1 (6 bases). In germline, CDR1 is MDHEN, CDR2 SYDVKM. V was cut by 2 bases and J by 4 bases, with 8 bases left in between. CDR3 length: 14 residues. The CDR3 DNA sequence: TGTGCCAGCAGTTTAGGGGGCGCCACCGGGGAGCTGTTTTTT. This gives the protein CASSLGGATGELFF.

The chain couples TRBV19 to TRBJ2-7; 8 nucleotides match TRBD2. The V segment lost 3 bases and the J segment 9 bases; nucleotides outside the gene matches: 16. From germline, CDR1 is LNHDA and CDR2 SQIVND (reference sequence). CDR3 length: 16 residues. CDR3 nucleotide sequence: TGTGCCAGTAGTATCCAACCTCGGGGAGCGGGAGATTCGCAGTACTTC. Protein: CASSIQPRGAGDSQYF.

In its sample, this clone was seen once. This chain links TRBV7-2 with TRBJ2-2, with TRBD1 as a possible D gene (6 bases). The germline gives CDR1 SGHTA, CDR2 FQGNSA. V dropped 0 bases and J dropped 1 base, with 9 bases sitting between them. This CDR3 comprises 16 residues. CDR3 DNA: TGTGCCAGCAGCTTAGCAGGGACACAGAACACCGGGGAGCTGTTTTTT. It translates to CASSLAGTQNTGELFF.

The chain is built from TRBV19 and TRBJ2-1; TRBD1 matches 9 bases. The CDR3 is made up of 15 amino acids. Trimming at V came to 5 bases and at J to 3 bases, leaving 5 bases not matched to a gene. Per germline, CDR1 LNHDA and CDR2 SQIVND (reference sequence). The chain's CDR3 is CASSLRDRDYNEQFF. CDR3 DNA sequence: TGTGCCAGTAGTCTTCGGGACAGGGACTACAATGAGCAGTTCTTC.

CDR3 coding DNA: TGTGCCAGCAGCTTACGGGACTCGTACGAGCAGTACTTC. Translating it yields CASSLRDSYEQYF. The rearrangement links TRBV7-3 to TRBJ2-7; tentatively, D is TRBD2 (6 bases). This CDR3 has 13 amino acids. Germline V lookup: CDR1 SGHTA, CDR2 FQGTGA. Trimming shortened V by 2 bases and J by 4 bases, and 9 bases separated the two germline ends.

This sequence joins TRBV18 and TRBJ1-5, with D unresolved. V was pared by 3 bases and J by 6 bases, with 15 bases between. This CDR3 has 15 amino acids. Germline V gene sequence: CDR1 KGHSH, CDR2 LQKENI. The CDR3 reads CASSPSATGLQPQHF. The DNA for the CDR3 is TGTGCCAGCTCACCCTCAGCGACTGGACTTCAGCCCCAGCATTTT.

This clone was recorded a few times. The chain employs TRBV29-1 and TRBJ1-5; D ambiguous. V was trimmed by 7 bases and J by 7 bases, leaving 17 bases between them. This CDR3 has 13 residues. Germline-derived CDR1 and CDR2 are SQVTM and ANQGSEA. The DNA of the CDR3 is TGCAGCGCCTCTAGGAGTGTGGGGCAGCCCCAGCATTTT. Translation gives CSASRSVGQPQHF.

The chain employs TRBV21-1 and TRBJ1-5. TRBV21-1 is assigned pseudogene status. The CDR3 sequence is 14 residues long. CDR3 sequence: CASSAPDSNQPQHF. CDR3 in DNA: TGTGCCAGCAGCGCCCCCGACAGCAATCAGCCCCAGCATTTT.

This chain's CDR3 is CASSLNTDQWPQHF. The CDR3 coding sequence is TGTGCCAGCAGCTTAAACACGGACCAGTGGCCCCAGCATTTT. The chain joins TRBV7-8 to TRBJ1-5; D gene ambiguous. Germline values: CDR1 SGHVS, CDR2 FQNEAQ. The CDR3 consists of 14 residues. Trimming stripped 2 bases from V and 9 bases from J, with 14 bases between.

The chain uses TRBV9 and TRBJ2-3; D remains ambiguous. Trimming removed 0 bases at V and 7 bases at J, with 12 bases between. This CDR3 has 14 amino acids. The V gene's germline CDR1 is SGDLS and CDR2 YYNGEE. The CDR3 region is CASSVELLPNTQYF. The CDR3 DNA sequence: TGTGCCAGCAGCGTAGAACTCCTACCGAATACGCAGTATTTT. Variable domain in full (rest from reference TRBV9 and TRBJ2-3): DSGVTQTPKHLITATGQRVTLRCSPRSGDLSVYWYQQSLDQGLQFLIQYYNGEERAKGNILERFSAQQFPDLHSELNLSSLELGDSALYFCASSVELLPNTQYFGPGTRLTVL.

The chain joins TRBV5-1 to TRBJ2-5; 7 bases line up with TRBD1. Germline trimming cut 2 bases from V and 2 bases from J; bases unmatched to any gene: 3. Germline CDR1 and CDR2: SGHRS and YFSETQ. CDR3 size: 14 residues. The CDR3 here is CASSFGTEQETQYF. The CDR3 bases are TGCGCCAGCAGCTTCGGGACAGAACAAGAGACCCAGTACTTC.

The chain has TRBV6-1 and TRBJ2-7; D unclear. The CDR3 covers 12 residues. Trimming left V 1 base short and J 5 bases short, with 6 bases between. Germline V gene sequence: CDR1 MNHNS, CDR2 SASEGT. CDR3 coding DNA: TGTGCCAGCAGTGAAGTAGGGAACGAGCAGTACTTC. Its translation: CASSEVGNEQYF.

The chain links TRBV19 to TRBJ2-5; D is unresolved. This CDR3 has 13 amino acids. The germline CDR1 and CDR2 sequences are LNHDA and SQIVND (reference sequence). Between the trimmed V and J ends, which lost 6 bases and 2 bases, there was a span of 10 bases. The CDR3 region has the DNA TGTGCCAGTAGGGACGGGCAGCAAGAGACCCAGTACTTC. This translates into CASRDGQQETQYF.

This chain joins TRBV15 and TRBJ1-1; unclear D gene. V was shortened by 3 bases and J by 0 bases, with 8 bases between the two germline ends. Germline CDR1 reads LNHNV; CDR2 reads YYDKDF (reference sequence). The CDR3 length is 14 residues. The CDR3 sequence is CATSSQSMNTEAFF. DNA of the CDR3: TGTGCCACCAGCAGCCAAAGCATGAACACTGAAGCTTTCTTT.

The chain has TRBV19 and TRBJ1-1; maybe TRBD1 (6 bases). The CDR3 extends over 15 amino acids. The V gene's germline CDR1 is LNHDA and CDR2 SQIVND (reference sequence). V dropped 4 bases and J dropped 0 bases, with 12 bases sitting between them. In DNA, the CDR3 is TGTGCCAGTAGTACCAACAGGGTCATGAACACTGAAGCTTTCTTT. It is translated as CASSTNRVMNTEAFF. The entire variable domain, with the rest obtained from reference TRBV19 and TRBJ1-1, is as follows: DGGITQSPKYLFRKEGQNVTLSCEQNLNHDAMYWYRQDPGQGLRLIYYSQIVNDFQKGDIAEGYSVSREKKESFPLTVTSAQKNPTAFYLCASSTNRVMNTEAFFGQGTRLTVV.

For this clone: Other DNA sequences within the sample encode an identical CDR3. The chain has TRBV14 and TRBJ2-1; D is possibly TRBD1 or TRBD2 (5 bases each). Deletions cut 2 bases from V and 2 bases from J, with 7 bases between. The germline gives CDR1 SGHDN, CDR2 FVKESK. The CDR3 sequence is 14 residues long. CDR3 in amino acids: CASSQLGAYNEQFF. In DNA form, the CDR3 reads TGTGCCAGCAGCCAATTGGGGGCCTACAATGAGCAGTTCTTC.

The chain carries TRBV25-1 and TRBJ2-6; possible D gene TRBD1, 6 bases. Trimming pared 4 bases from V and 2 bases from J, leaving 9 bases between. CDR1 and CDR2 from the germline V gene are MGHDK and SYGVNS. This CDR3 has 15 residues. The DNA of the CDR3 is TGTGCCAGCAGTGGCCACAGGGCTGGGGCCAACGTCCTGACTTTC. Its protein product is CASSGHRAGANVLTF.

The chain combines TRBV15 with TRBJ2-7, with 7 bases matching TRBD2. CDR1 LNHNV and CDR2 YYDKDF come from the germline V gene (reference sequence). There are 15 residues in the CDR3. With 4 bases clipped from V and 5 bases from J, the junction kept 11 bases outside the gene matches. CDR3 coding DNA: TGTGCCACCAGCATGGAGGGAGGGCCTTGGGACGAGCAGTACTTC. Translated, it gives CATSMEGGPWDEQYF. Drawing the rest from reference TRBV15 and TRBJ2-7, the complete variable domain is DAMVIQNPRYQVTQFGKPVTLSCSQTLNHNVMYWYQQKSSQAPKLLFHYYDKDFNNEADTPDNFQSRRPNTSFCFLDIRSPGLGDTAMYLCATSMEGGPWDEQYFGPGTRLTVT.

The chain joins TRBV28 to TRBJ1-4; a possible D gene is TRBD1 (5 bases). There are 14 residues in the CDR3. Trimming stripped 1 base from V and 8 bases from J, with 11 bases between. Germline lookup yields CDR1 MDHEN and CDR2 SYDVKM. The CDR3 region has the DNA TGTGCCAGCAGTTTATCAGGGTTCAAAGAAAAACTGTTTTTT. Translation: CASSLSGFKEKLFF.

This chain connects TRBV13 to TRBJ2-7; 7 bases agree with TRBD1. Germline CDR1 reads PRHDT; CDR2 reads FYEKMQ (reference sequence). The CDR3 is 14 residues long. J lost 5 bases, V lost 4 bases, and 8 bases had no gene match. CDR3 coding DNA: TGTGCCAGCAGCTCAAGACAGGGTAAGGACGAGCAGTACTTC. This translates into CASSSRQGKDEQYF.

Details on this clone: Additional DNA sequences in this sample encode the identical CDR3. This chain uses TRBV11-3 with TRBJ2-1, with TRBD2 matching over 11 bases. Unmatched junction bases numbered 7, after V lost 5 bases and J lost 4 bases. CDR1 is SGHNT and CDR2 is YENEEA in the germline V gene. This CDR3 contains 16 residues. Here the CDR3 DNA reads TGTGCCAGCAGCGGTCGCCTAGCGGGAGGTTACAATGAGCAGTTCTTC. Residues: CASSGRLAGGYNEQFF.

V and J are TRBV10-1 and TRBJ2-7; 7 bases agree with TRBD2. This CDR3 has 15 amino acids. Germline V CDR1 and CDR2: WNHNN, SYGVQD (reference sequence). Unmatched junction bases numbered 7, after V lost 3 bases and J lost 2 bases. The CDR3: CASSDGTTPPYEQYF. In nucleotides, the CDR3 is TGCGCCAGCAGTGACGGGACTACCCCTCCCTACGAGCAGTACTTC.

This clone was found a few times. Other DNA sequences in the same sample also yield this CDR3. This chain connects TRBV5-1 to TRBJ2-5, with TRBD1 as a possible D gene (6 bases). With 0 bases removed from V and 0 bases from J, the gap between germline ends came to 6 bases. Germline V gene lookup returns CDR1 SGHRS and CDR2 YFSETQ. The CDR3 is 14 residues long. CDR3 residues: CASSLAGDQETQYF. The CDR3 nucleotides are TGCGCCAGCAGCTTGGCAGGGGACCAAGAGACCCAGTACTTC.

The V gene is TRBV28, the J gene TRBJ2-1; a possible D gene is TRBD2 (6 bases). Per germline, CDR1 MDHEN and CDR2 SYDVKM. The CDR3 contains 14 residues. V shed 3 bases and J shed 2 bases, with 8 bases lying between them. The CDR3 bases are TGTGCCAGCAGTTTCTGGGGGGCCTACAATGAGCAGTTCTTC. It translates to CASSFWGAYNEQFF.